This TCR beta chain was retrieved from a study of cytomegalovirus exposure and HLA in healthy donors. Worth noting for this clone: Its antigen is not identified.

In the PCR, 60 Vbeta and 13 Jbeta primers were used. Libraries were prepared by immunoSEQ multiplex PCR; TCRdb keeps only in-frame clonotypes and omits some of them. The sample holds about 83,000 clones, 80% to 90% seen once. Regarding the study as a whole: Certain indistinguishable V segments, among them TRBV6-2 and TRBV6-3, were excluded. Most of the TCR beta V segments (in an earlier analysis) were productive either about 87% or about 30% of the time.

Germline values: CDR1 MDHEN, CDR2 SYDVKM. V was shortened by 7 bases and J by 1 base, with 11 bases between the two germline ends. This CDR3 has 15 amino acids. Sequenced sample: PBMCs. The sequence derives from a woman younger than 45 in good health and CMV-seronegative. The V and J genes are TRBV28 and TRBJ2-6; D is undetermined. Here the CDR3 reads CASTRTVSGANVLTF. The CDR3 coding sequence is TGTGCCAGCACCCGAACGGTTTCTGGGGCCAACGTCCTGACTTTC.